The T cell receptor beta chain under discussion was sequenced for a study of shared clonotypes between healthy human individuals. V was pared by 1 base and J by 7 bases, with 14 bases between. Germline V gene sequence: CDR1 SGHDN, CDR2 FVKESK. This CDR3 is built from 15 residues. Study-wide results and limits: Relative to their counterparts shared across all four donors, non-shared clonotypes exhibited diminished generation probabilities.

Generated by immunoSEQ multiplex PCR, the TCRdb table keeps only in-frame clones and is missing some. The sample lists fewer than 400,000 clones; over 65% were seen once. With regard to this clone: Its antigen remains unknown.

The origin of this receptor is a man aged 25 to 40 in good health. V and J are TRBV14 and TRBJ2-1; D is uncertain. Sequenced sample: memory CD4+ T cells sorted from blood. Subset of the sample: CD45RA-negative fraction. The CDR3 DNA sequence: TGTGCCAGCAGCCAAGGACCGTTAACGAGGAATGAGCAGTTCTTC. Its translation is CASSQGPLTRNEQFF.